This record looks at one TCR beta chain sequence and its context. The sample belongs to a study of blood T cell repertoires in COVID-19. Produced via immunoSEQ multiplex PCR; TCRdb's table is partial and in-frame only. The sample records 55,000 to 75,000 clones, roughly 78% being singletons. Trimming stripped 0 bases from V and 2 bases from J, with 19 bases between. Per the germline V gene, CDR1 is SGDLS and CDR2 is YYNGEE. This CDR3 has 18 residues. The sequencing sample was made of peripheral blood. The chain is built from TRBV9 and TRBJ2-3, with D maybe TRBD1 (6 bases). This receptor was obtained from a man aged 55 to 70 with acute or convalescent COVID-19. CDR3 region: CASSVATSGRGSTDTQYF. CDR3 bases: TGTGCCAGCAGCGTAGCTACTTCGGGCAGGGGATCCACAGATACGCAGTATTTT.